The TCR beta chain described here comes from a study of T-cell memory formation after mild COVID-19. Study summary: Clusters were largely donor specific. Study-wide findings and caveats: Shrinking CD4+ clones were chiefly CM and EM; CD8+ ones were chiefly EMRA. The study detected some responding clones in pre-infection memory, suggesting cross-reactive memory joined.

In the case of this clonotype: Its antigen is unidentified.

CDR1 is SSHAT and CDR2 is FNYEAQ in the germline V gene (reference sequence). The CDR3 loop spans 13 amino acids. The V end was cut by 2 bases, the J end by 8 bases, with 9 bases between. Amplification by 5'RACE using constant-segment primers produced TCR alpha and TCR beta cDNA libraries that carried sample barcodes and UMIs. TCRdb independently ran MiXCR on the 5' RACE reads; one entry per CDR3 protein. The sample lists 470,000 or so distinct CDR3 sequences, around 20% occurring once. Sequencing input: PBMCs or a T cell subset sorted from them (not recorded which). The rearrangement joins TRBV7-7 to TRBJ1-4; D gene ambiguous. This clonotype was obtained from an adult woman who had mild COVID-19 (a few samples of this study predate the infection). Cell type and time point are not known. The CDR3: CASSLNLGEKLFF. CDR3 DNA: TGTGCCAGCAGCTTAAACCTGGGAGAAAAACTGTTTTTT. The whole variable domain, filled in from reference TRBV7-7 and TRBJ1-4, reads GAGVSQSPRYKVTKRGQDVTLRCDPISSHATLYWYQQALGQGPEFLTYFNYEAQPDKSGLPSDRFSAERPEGSISTLTIQRTEQRDSAMYRCASSLNLGEKLFFGSGTQLSVL.